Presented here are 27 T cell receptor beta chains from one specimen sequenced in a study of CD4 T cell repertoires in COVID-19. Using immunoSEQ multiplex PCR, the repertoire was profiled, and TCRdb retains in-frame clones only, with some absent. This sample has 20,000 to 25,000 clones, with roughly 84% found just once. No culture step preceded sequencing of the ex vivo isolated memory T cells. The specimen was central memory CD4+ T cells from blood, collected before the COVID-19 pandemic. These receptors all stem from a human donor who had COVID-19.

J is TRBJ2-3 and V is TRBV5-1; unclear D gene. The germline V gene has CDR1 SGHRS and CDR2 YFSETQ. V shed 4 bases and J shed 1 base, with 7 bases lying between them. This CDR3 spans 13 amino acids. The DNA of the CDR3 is TGCGCCAGCAGCCCTGAGGGCACAGATACGCAGTATTTT. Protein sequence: CASSPEGTDTQYF.

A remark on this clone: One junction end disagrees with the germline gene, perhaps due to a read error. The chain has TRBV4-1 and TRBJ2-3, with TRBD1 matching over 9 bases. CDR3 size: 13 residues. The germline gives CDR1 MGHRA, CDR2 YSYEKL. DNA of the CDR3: TGCGCCAGCAGCCAAGATAGGGGACAGGGTCGCAATTTT. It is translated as CASSQDRGQGRNF.

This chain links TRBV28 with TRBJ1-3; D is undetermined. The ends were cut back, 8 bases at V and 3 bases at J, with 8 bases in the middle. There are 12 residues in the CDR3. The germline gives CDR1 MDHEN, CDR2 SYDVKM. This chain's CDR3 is CASYSSGNTIYF. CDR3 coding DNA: TGTGCCAGCTATTCCAGTGGAAACACCATATATTTT.

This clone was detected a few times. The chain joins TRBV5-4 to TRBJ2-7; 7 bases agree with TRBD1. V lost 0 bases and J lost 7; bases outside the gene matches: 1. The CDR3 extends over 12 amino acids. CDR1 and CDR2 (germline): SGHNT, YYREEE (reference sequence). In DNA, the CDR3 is TGTGCCAGCAGCTTGGACAGGGGTGAGCAGTACTTC. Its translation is CASSLDRGEQYF.

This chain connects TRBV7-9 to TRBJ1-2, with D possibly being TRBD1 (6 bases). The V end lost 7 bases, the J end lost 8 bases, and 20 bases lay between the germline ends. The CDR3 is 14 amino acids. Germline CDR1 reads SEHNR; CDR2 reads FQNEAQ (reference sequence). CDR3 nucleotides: TGTGCCAGCACCCCGGGGGGGGCGTGGGGCGGCTACACCTTC. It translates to CASTPGGAWGGYTF.

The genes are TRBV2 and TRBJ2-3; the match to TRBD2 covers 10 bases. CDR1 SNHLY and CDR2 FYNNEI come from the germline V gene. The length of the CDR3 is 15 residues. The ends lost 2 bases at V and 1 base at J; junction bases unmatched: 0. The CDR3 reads CASSELAGGTDTQYF. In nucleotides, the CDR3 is TGTGCCAGCAGTGAACTAGCGGGGGGCACAGATACGCAGTATTTT.

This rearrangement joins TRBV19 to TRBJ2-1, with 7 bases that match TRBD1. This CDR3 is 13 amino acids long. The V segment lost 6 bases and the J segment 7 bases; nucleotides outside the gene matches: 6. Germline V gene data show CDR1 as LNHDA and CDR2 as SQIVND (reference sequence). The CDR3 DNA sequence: TGTGCCAGTAGCCGGACGACAGGGAATGAGCAGTTCTTC. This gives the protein CASSRTTGNEQFF.

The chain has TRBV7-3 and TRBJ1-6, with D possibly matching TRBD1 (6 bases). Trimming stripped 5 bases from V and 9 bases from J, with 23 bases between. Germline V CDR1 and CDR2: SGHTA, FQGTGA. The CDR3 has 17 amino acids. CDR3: CASSTRGGNRVRSPLHF. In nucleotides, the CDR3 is TGTGCCAGCAGCACAAGGGGGGGAAACAGGGTCCGTTCACCCCTCCACTTT.

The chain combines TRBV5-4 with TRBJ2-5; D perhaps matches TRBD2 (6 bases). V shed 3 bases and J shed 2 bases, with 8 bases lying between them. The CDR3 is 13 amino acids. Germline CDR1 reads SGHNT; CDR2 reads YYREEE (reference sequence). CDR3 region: CASSSGLQETQYF. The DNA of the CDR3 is TGTGCCAGCAGCTCGGGACTTCAAGAGACCCAGTACTTC.

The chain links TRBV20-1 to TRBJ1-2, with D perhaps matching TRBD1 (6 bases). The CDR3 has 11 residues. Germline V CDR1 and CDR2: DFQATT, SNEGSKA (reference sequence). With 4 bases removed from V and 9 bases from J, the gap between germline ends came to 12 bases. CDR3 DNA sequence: TGCAGTGCTATAGGGGGGGTGAGCTACACCTTC. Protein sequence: CSAIGGVSYTF.

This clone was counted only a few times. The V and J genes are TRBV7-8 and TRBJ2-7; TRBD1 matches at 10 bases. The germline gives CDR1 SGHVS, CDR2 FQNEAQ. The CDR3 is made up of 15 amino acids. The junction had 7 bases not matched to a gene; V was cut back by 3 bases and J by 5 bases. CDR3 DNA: TGTGCCAGCAGCTTTTCCGGGACAGGGGAACACGAGCAGTACTTC. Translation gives CASSFSGTGEHEQYF.

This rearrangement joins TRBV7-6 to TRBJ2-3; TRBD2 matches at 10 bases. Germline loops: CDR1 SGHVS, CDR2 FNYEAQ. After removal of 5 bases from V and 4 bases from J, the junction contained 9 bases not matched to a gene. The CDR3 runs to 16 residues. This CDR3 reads CASSQKAGGPSDTQYF. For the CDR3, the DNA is TGTGCCAGCAGCCAAAAAGCGGGAGGGCCGTCAGATACGCAGTATTTT.

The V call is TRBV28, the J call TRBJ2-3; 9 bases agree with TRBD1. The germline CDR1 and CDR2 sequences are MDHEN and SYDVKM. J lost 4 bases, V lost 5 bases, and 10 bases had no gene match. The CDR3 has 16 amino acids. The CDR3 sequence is CASSTNRDRVPDTQYF. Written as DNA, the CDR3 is TGTGCCAGCAGTACCAACCGGGACAGGGTACCAGATACGCAGTATTTT.

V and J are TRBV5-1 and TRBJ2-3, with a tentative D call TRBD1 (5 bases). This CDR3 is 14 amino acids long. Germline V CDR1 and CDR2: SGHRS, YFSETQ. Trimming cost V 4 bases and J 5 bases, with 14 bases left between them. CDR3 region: CASSIGRVGDTQYF. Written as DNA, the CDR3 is TGCGCCAGCAGCATTGGCAGGGTGGGAGATACGCAGTATTTT.

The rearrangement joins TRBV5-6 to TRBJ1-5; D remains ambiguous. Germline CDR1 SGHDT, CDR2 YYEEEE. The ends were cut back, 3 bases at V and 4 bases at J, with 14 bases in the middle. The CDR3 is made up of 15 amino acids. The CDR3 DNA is TGTGCCAGCAGCTCTAGCCCTGGGAGTAATCAGCCCCAGCATTTT. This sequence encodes CASSSSPGSNQPQHF.

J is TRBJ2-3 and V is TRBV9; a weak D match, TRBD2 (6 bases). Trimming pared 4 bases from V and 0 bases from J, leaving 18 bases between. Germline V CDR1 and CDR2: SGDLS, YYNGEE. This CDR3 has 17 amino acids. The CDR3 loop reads CASSQLPAGRSTDTQYF. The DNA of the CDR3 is TGTGCCAGCAGCCAATTACCGGCGGGGCGGAGCACAGATACGCAGTATTTT.

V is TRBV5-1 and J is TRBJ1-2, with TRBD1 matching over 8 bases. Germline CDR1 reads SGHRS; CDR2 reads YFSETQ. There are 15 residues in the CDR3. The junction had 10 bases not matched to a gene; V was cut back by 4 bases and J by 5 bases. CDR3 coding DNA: TGCGCCAGCAGCCAACCAGGGGGCGGAAGGTATGGCTACACCTTC. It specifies CASSQPGGGRYGYTF.

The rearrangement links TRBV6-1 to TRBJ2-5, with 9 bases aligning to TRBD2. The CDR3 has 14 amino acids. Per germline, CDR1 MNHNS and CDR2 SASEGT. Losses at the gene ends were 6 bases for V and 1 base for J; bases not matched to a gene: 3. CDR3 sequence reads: CASRGLATQETQYF. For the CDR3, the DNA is TGTGCCAGCAGAGGACTAGCGACCCAAGAGACCCAGTACTTC.

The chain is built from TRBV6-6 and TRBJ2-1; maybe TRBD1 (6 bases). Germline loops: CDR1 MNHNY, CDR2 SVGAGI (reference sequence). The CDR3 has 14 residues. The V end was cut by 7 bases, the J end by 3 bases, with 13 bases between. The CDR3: CASIGRGHYNEQFF. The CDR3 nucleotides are TGTGCCAGCATTGGCAGGGGTCACTACAATGAGCAGTTCTTC.

The CDR3 DNA reads as TGTGCCACCATGGGACTAGCGGGACATGAGCAGTTCTTC. It is translated as CATMGLAGHEQFF. This chain uses TRBV10-3 with TRBJ2-1; TRBD2 agrees at 13 bases. The CDR3 sequence is 13 residues long. Germline V lookup: CDR1 ENHRY, CDR2 SYGVKD. Trimming cost V 10 bases and J 8 bases; bases outside gene matches: 5.

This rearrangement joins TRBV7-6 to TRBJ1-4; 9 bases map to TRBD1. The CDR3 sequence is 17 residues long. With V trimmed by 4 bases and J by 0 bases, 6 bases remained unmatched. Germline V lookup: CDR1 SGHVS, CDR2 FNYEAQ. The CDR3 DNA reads TGTGCCAGCAGCTACGGGACAGGGTATGCAACTAATGAAAAACTGTTTTTT. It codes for CASSYGTGYATNEKLFF.

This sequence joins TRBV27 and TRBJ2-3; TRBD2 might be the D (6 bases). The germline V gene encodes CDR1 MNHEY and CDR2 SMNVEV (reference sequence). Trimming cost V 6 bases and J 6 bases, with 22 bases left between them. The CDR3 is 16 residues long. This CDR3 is CASSKRGGTWGDTQYF. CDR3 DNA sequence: TGTGCCAGCAGCAAAAGAGGCGGGACTTGGGGGGATACGCAGTATTTT.

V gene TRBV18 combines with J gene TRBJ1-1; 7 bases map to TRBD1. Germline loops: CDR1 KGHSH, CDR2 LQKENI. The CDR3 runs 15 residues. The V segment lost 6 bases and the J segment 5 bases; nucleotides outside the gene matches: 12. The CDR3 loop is CASSPLTGARTEAFF. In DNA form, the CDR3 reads TGTGCCAGCTCTCCGCTTACAGGGGCGAGGACTGAAGCTTTCTTT. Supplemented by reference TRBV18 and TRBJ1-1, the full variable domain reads NAGVMQNPRHLVRRRGQEARLRCSPMKGHSHVYWYRQLPEEGLKFMVYLQKENIIDESGMPKERFSAEFPKEGPSILRIQQVVRGDSAAYFCASSPLTGARTEAFFGQGTRLTVV.

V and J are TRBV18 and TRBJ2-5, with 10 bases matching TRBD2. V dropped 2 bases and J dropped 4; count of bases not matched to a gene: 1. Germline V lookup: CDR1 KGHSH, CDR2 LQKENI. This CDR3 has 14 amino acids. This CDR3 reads CASSPRLAGETQYF. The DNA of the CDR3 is TGTGCCAGCTCACCAAGACTAGCGGGAGAGACCCAGTACTTC.

CDR3 bases: TGTGCCTGGCAAACAGGGAAGGTGCCTGGCACTGAAGCTTTCTTT. As protein: CAWQTGKVPGTEAFF. The genes are TRBV30 and TRBJ1-1, with D possibly matching TRBD1 (6 bases). The CDR3 runs to 15 residues. With 5 bases removed from V and 4 bases from J, the gap between germline ends came to 20 bases. In germline, CDR1 is GTSNPN, CDR2 SVGIG (reference sequence).

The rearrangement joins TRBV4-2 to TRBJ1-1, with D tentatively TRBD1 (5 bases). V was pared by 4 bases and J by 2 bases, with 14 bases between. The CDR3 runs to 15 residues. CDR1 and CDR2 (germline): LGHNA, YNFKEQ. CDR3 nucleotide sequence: TGTGCCAGCAGCCGCGAATTACAGGACAACACTGAAGCTTTCTTT. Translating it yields CASSRELQDNTEAFF.

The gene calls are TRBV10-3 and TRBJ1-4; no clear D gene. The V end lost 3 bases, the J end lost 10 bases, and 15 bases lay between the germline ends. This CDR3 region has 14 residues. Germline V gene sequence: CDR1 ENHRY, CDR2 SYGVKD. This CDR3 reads CAISEDRAAGKLFF. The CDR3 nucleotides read TGTGCCATCAGTGAAGACCGGGCCGCGGGAAAACTGTTTTTT.